Given below is one TCR beta chain in context. Antigen specificity is unknown. The record originates from a study of shared clonotypes between healthy human individuals. Splitting the CD4+ cells yielded a CD45RA+ naive subset and a CD45RA-negative memory subset. Overall study findings and caveats: Rarefaction showed sorted-subset sequencing was incomplete despite large depth.

Assay used: immunoSEQ multiplex PCR; TCRdb lists only in-frame clones, some missing. The data show 1,500,000 or so clones, approximately 98.5% seen once. This receptor was obtained from a man aged 30-40 years in good health. Sequenced input: naive CD4+ T cells sorted from blood. Indicated subset: CD45RA+ positively selected.

CDR3 loop: CASSLFPAQETQYF. The CDR3 bases are TGTGCCAGCAGCTTATTTCCTGCCCAAGAGACCCAGTACTTC. The chain is built from TRBV7-2 and TRBJ2-5; D gene unclear. V lost 2 bases, J lost 1 base, and 8 bases lay in between. Germline CDR1 and CDR2: SGHTA and FQGNSA. The CDR3 spans 14 residues. Supplemented by reference TRBV7-2 and TRBJ2-5, the full variable domain reads GAGVSQSPSNKVTEKGKDVELRCDPISGHTALYWYRQSLGQGLEFLIYFQGNSAPDKSGLPSDRFSAERTGGSVSTLTIQRTQQEDSAVYLCASSLFPAQETQYFGPGTRLLVL.